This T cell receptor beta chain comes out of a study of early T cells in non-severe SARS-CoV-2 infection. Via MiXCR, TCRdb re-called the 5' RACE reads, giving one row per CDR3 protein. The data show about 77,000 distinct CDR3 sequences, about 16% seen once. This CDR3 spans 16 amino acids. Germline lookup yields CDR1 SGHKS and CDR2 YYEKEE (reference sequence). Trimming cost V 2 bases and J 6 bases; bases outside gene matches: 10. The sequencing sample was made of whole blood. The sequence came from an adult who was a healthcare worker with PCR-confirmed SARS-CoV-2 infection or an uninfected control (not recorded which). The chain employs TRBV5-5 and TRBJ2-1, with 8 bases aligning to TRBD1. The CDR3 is CASSLGTGRGGNEQFF. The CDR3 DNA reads TGTGCCAGCAGCTTAGGGACAGGCAGGGGTGGCAATGAGCAGTTCTTC.